This T cell receptor (beta chain) was captured by sequencing in a study of control samples from healthy donors and cancer patients (dated by TCRdb to 2019 to 2021). With respect to this clone: The clone's antigen remains unknown. Base-call qualities are not available, and no considerably larger clone is one nucleotide away.

To prepare the library, the immunoSEQ multiplex PCR assay was applied. TCRdb mirrors the immuneACCESS table, restricted to in-frame sequences. Some clones are absent from its copies; in checked studies, under half trace to an unresolved V gene, and the reason for the others is unknown. In this sample the table shows tens of thousands of clones, approximately 80% of which occur a single time. The leading ten clones occupy approximately 2.8% of the sample. CDR1 and CDR2 are drawn from the germline V gene: KGHSH, LQKENI. Measured from the cysteine to the phenylalanine, the CDR3 is 16 residues long. Kept here is only the CDR3 DNA, which spans 48 bases and is read in frame from base 1. V is clipped by 2 bases and J by 0 bases, and the sequence between their germline boundaries is 13 bases long.

This sequence originates from a woman between 45 and 60 years old with lung cancer. The sample comprised PBMCs. This receptor chain uses TRBV18 and TRBJ1-2, with the D segment identity uncertain. CDR3 sequence: CASSPAKDGPNYGYTF. The sequence in DNA is TGTGCCAGCTCACCAGCTAAGGACGGACCTAACTATGGCTACACCTTC.